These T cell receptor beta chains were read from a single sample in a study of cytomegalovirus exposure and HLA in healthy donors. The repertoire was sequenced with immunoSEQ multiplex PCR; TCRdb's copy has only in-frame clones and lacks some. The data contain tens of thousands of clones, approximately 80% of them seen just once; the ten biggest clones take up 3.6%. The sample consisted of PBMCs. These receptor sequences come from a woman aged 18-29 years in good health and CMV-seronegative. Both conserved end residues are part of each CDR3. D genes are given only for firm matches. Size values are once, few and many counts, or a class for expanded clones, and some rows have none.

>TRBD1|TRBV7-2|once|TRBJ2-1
TGTGCCAGCAGCGGGACAGGTCCGAGCTCCTACAATGAGCAGTTCTTC
CASSGTGPSSYNEQFF
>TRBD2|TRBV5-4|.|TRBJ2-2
TGTGCCAGCAGCTCCCAGACTAGCGGAGACACCGGGGAGCTGTTTTTT
CASSSQTSGDTGELFF
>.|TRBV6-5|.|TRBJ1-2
TGTGCCAGCATGGCGATTTCGGGACTGAACTATGGCTACCCCTTC
CASMAISGLNYGYPF
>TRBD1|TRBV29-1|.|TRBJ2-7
TGCAGCGTTGAAACGCCCCCTTCCCTAGAGGGACAGGGGGCCTACGAGCAGTACTTC
CSVETPPSLEGQGAYEQYF
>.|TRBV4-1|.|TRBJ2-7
TGCGCCAGCAGCCAAGTTGACATGGGTCTACTTGGCGAGCAGTACTTC
CASSQVDMGLLGEQYF
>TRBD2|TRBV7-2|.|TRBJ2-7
TGTGCCAGCAGTTTGACTAGCGGGGGATCCTACGAGCAGTACTTC
CASSLTSGGSYEQYF
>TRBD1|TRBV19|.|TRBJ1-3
TGTGCCAGTAGTCGGACAGGTCAACCTGGAAACACCATATATTTT
CASSRTGQPGNTIYF
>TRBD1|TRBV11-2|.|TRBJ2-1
TGTGCCAGCAGCCACCGACAGGGAAGCTCCTACAATGAGCAGTTCTTC
CASSHRQGSSYNEQFF
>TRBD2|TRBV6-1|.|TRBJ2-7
TGTGCCAGCTGGGGGGGAGGGACTAGCCTGTGCGAGCAGTACTTC
CASWGGGTSLCEQYF
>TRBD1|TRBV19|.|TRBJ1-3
TGTGCCAGCGGGACAGGGCACACTGGAAACACCATATATTTT
CASGTGHTGNTIYF
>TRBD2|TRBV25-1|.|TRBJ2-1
TGTGCCAGCAGTGAATGGGGGGAGGGCCAAAATGAGCAGTTCTTC
CASSEWGEGQNEQFF
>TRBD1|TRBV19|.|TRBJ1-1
TGTGCCAGTAGTATTGAGGACAGGGAAGCTTTCTTT
CASSIEDREAFF
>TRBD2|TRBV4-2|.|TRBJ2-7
TGTGCCAGCAGCCAAGAACCCTACGGGACTAGCGGGTACGAGCAGTACTTC
CASSQEPYGTSGYEQYF
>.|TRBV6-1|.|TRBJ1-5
TGTGCCAGCAGTGTGAGCAGGGGAAGCAATCAGCCCCAGAATTTT
CASSVSRGSNQPQNF
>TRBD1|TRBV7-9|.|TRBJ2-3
TGTGCCAGCAGCTTCGCCGGGACAGCAAACACAGATACGCAGTATTTT
CASSFAGTANTDTQYF
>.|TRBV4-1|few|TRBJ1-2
TGCGCCAGCAGCCAAGATCTGGTAGATTATGGCTACACCTTC
CASSQDLVDYGYTF
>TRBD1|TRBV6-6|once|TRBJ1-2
TGTGCCAGCAGTTACTCCCAGGGGGCGATTCTGTATGGCTACACCTTC
CASSYSQGAILYGYTF
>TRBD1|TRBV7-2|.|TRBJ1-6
TGTGCCAGTTCCCTAACGGGCAGGGGGAATTCACCCCTCAACTTT
CASSLTGRGNSPLNF
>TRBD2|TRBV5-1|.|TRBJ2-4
TGCGCCAGCAGCTTTACTAGCGGGAGGGCCAAAAACATTCAGTACTTC
CASSFTSGRAKNIQYF
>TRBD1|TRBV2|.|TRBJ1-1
TGTGCCAGCGAGGACAGGGTATGGGGCACTGAAGCTTTCTTT
CASEDRVWGTEAFF
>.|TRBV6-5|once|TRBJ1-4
TGTGCCAGCAGTTACTCCTCTGCTATTGGTGAAAAACTGTTTTTT
CASSYSSAIGEKLFF
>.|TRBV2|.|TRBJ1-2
TGTGCCAGCAAGGACATCGGCTTATATGGCTACACCTTC
CASKDIGLYGYTF
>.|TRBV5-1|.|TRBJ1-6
TGCGCCAGCAGAGAGGGGATAGCGGGTAATTCACCCCTCCACTTT
CASREGIAGNSPLHF
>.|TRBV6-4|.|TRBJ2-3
TGTGCCAGCAGTGACTCGGGACTCCTCACAGATACGCAGTATTTT
CASSDSGLLTDTQYF
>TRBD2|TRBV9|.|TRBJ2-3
TGTGCCAGCAGCGAATGGGCGGGGAGGGCTAGCACAGATACGCAGTATTTT
CASSEWAGRASTDTQYF
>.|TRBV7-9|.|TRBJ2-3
TGTGCCAGCAGCCGACTGACTAGTAGAGGAGATACGCAGTATTTT
CASSRLTSRGDTQYF
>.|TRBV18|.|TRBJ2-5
TGTGCCAGCTCACTCTCGTACCAAGAGACCCAGTACTTC
CASSLSYQETQYF
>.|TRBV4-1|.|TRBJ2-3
TGCGCCAGCAGCCAACAAGCGCGCCCTAGCACAGATACGCAGTATTTT
CASSQQARPSTDTQYF
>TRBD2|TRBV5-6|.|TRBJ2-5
TGTGCCAGAAGCTTCCGACTAGCGGGAGTCCGGGAGACCCAGTACTTC
CARSFRLAGVRETQYF
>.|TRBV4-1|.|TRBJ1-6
TGCGCCAGCAGTTGGAATTATATGCAGGCTATAATAAGCTCCTATAATTCACCCCTCAACTTT
CASSWNYMQAIISSYNSPLNF
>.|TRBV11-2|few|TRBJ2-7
TGTGCCAGCAGCCGCGGGTTAGGGTACGAGCAGTACTTC
CASSRGLGYEQYF
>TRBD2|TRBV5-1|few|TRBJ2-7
TGCGCCAGCAGCTGGACTAGCGGCTACGAGCAGTACTTC
CASSWTSGYEQYF
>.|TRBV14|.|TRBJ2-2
TGTGCCAGCAGCCCCTCTGCTACGGGTACCGGGGAGCTGTTTTTT
CASSPSATGTGELFF
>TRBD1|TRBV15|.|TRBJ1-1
TGTGCCACCAGCAGTCCCCGGGACAGTCTGAACACTGAAGCTTTCTTT
CATSSPRDSLNTEAFF
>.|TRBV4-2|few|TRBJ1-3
TGTGCCAGCAGCCAAAACAGGGCTTACTCTGGAAACACCATATATTTT
CASSQNRAYSGNTIYF
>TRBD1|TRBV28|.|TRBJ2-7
TGTGCCAGCAGCCCCGGTTTCGGGGACAGGACCTACGAGCAGTACTTC
CASSPGFGDRTYEQYF
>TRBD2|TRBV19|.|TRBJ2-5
TGTGCCAGTAGTATAGGCCTAGCGGGAGGATTTGATATGGAGACCCAGTACTTC
CASSIGLAGGFDMETQYF
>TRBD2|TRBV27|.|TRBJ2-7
TGTGCCAGCAGAGAAGTAGGACTAGCGGGAGGTAACGAGCAGTACTTC
CASREVGLAGGNEQYF
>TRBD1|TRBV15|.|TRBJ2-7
TGTGCCACCAGCAGAGAGCTAGGAGGACAGGGAGCCTACGAGCAGTACTTC
CATSRELGGQGAYEQYF
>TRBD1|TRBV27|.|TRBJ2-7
TGTGCCAGCAGGATGCCGGGACAGGGGACGTACGAGCAGTACTTC
CASRMPGQGTYEQYF
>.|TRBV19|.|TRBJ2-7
TGTGCCAGTAGTAGCGATCCCGGGTTATCCTACGAGCAGTACTTC
CASSSDPGLSYEQYF
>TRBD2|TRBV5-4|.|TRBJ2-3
TGTGCCAGCAGCTTGGCTAGCGGGAGGGTCACAGATACGCAGTATTTT
CASSLASGRVTDTQYF
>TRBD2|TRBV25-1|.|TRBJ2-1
TGTGCCAGCAGTGGAGAGCGGGGGGTCAGCTCCTACAATGAGCAGTTCTTC
CASSGERGVSSYNEQFF
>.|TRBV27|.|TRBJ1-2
TGTGCCAGCAGTCAAGGAACAGCCCCAAGCTATGGCTACACCTTC
CASSQGTAPSYGYTF
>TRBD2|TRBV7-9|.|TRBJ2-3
TGTTCCAGCAGCTTATTGCTCTCTAGCGGGGGACGGACAGATACGCAGTATTTT
CSSSLLLSSGGRTDTQYF
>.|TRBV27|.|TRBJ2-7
TGTGCCAGCAGAGGCAGGACACCTCCCTACGAGCAGTACTTC
CASRGRTPPYEQYF
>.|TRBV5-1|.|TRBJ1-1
TGCGCCAGCAGCTTGGATGGGGCAGGAGATGGCACTGAAGCTTTCTTT
CASSLDGAGDGTEAFF
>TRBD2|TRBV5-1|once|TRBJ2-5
TGCGCCAGCAGCGGACTAGCGGGTTCGAAAGAGACCCAGTACTTC
CASSGLAGSKETQYF
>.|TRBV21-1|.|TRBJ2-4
TGTGCCAGCAGCAATTTTGTCGGGACTAAAAACATTCAGTACTTC
CASSNFVGTKNIQYF
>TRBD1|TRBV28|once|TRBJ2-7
TGTGCCAGCACCCTAGGGAGGACAGGGGCCCACGAGCAGTACTTC
CASTLGRTGAHEQYF
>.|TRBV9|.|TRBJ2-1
TGTGCCAGCAGCGTGCCCTCCTCGACAGGTCCTGACAATGAGCAGTTCTTC
CASSVPSSTGPDNEQFF
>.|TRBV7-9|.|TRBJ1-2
TGTGCCAGCAGCCCCCGGGGGGTAGGCTACACCTTC
CASSPRGVGYTF
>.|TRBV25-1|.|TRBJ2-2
TGTGCCAGCAGTGAATTGAGGAGTACCGGGGAGCTGTTTTTT
CASSELRSTGELFF
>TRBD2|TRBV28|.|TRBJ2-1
TGTGCCAGCAGTTTTCCTGGGACTAGCGGCTCCTACAATGAGCAGTTCTTC
CASSFPGTSGSYNEQFF
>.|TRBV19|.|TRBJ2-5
TGTGCCAGTAGTATATCCCCGGGAAAGACCCAGTACTTC
CASSISPGKTQYF